Listed below are T cell receptor beta chains from one sample, sequenced in a study of T cells after yellow fever vaccination. One entry per CDR3 protein, called by TCRdb with MiXCR from the 5' RACE reads. The sample includes 400,000 to 450,000 distinct CDR3 sequences, roughly 20% of them seen just once. The source material was PBMCs, sampled before the yellow fever booster vaccination. These receptors all come from a man aged 18 to 30 who received the YFV17D yellow fever vaccine. The CDR3 runs from the conserved cysteine through the conserved F or W. The D gene is left open where the match is weak. Clone size is not always given. Where it is, it says once, few, many or a class for expanded clones.

J gene	D gene	clone size	V gene	CDR3 DNA	CDR3 protein
TRBJ2-6	-	many	TRBV7-2	TGTGCCAGCAGATTTCAGGGGGCCAACGTCCTGACTTTC	CASRFQGANVLTF
TRBJ2-1	-	-	TRBV27	TGTGCCAGCTCCCCCTTAATTACGAGCTCCTACAATGAGCAGTTCTTC	CASSPLITSSYNEQFF
TRBJ2-3	-	few	TRBV29-1	TGCAGCGCACACCCACGGGGACCCACCGATACGCAGTATTTT	CSAHPRGPTDTQYF
TRBJ1-1	-	-	TRBV12-3/TRBV12-4	TGTGCCAGCAACCAACAGGGATGGGACACTGAAGCTTTCTTT	CASNQQGWDTEAFF
TRBJ2-1	-	few	TRBV12-3/TRBV12-4	TGTGCCAGCAGTTCACAGGACGGTTCCTACAATGAGCAGTTCTTC	CASSSQDGSYNEQFF
TRBJ2-2	-	many	TRBV20-1	TGCAGTGCTTACGGACGGAGCGCCGGGGAGCTGTTTTTT	CSAYGRSAGELFF
TRBJ2-7	TRBD2	-	TRBV20-1	TGCAGTGCCAGGGAGCGGGGGGATCAATCCTACGAGCAGTACTTC	CSARERGDQSYEQYF
TRBJ1-1	-	few	TRBV4-2	TGTGCCAGCAGCCAAGGCGGGCGGGGGAACACTGAAGCTTTCTTT	CASSQGGRGNTEAFF
TRBJ1-1	-	-	TRBV7-9	TGTGCCAGCAGCCTACAGGGCCGGAGCACTGAAGCTTTCTTT	CASSLQGRSTEAFF
TRBJ2-1	-	few	TRBV7-9	TGTGCCAGCAGCGCCGGAGTCCTATACAATGAGCAGTTCTTC	CASSAGVLYNEQFF
TRBJ2-1	-	-	TRBV15	TGTGCCACCAGCACCTTACTCAATGAGCAGTTCTTC	CATSTLLNEQFF
TRBJ2-7	-	-	TRBV20-1	TGCAGTGCTAGAATACCGACAGGAACCTACGAGCAGTACTTC	CSARIPTGTYEQYF
TRBJ1-4	-	-	TRBV12-3/TRBV12-4	TGTGCCAGCAGCCGCCGGGTCGGTAATGAAAAACTGTTTTTT	CASSRRVGNEKLFF
TRBJ2-7	-	few	TRBV4-1	TGCGCCAGCAGCCAAGGTTTCTCGGTTTTCGGTAACGAGCAGTACTTC	CASSQGFSVFGNEQYF
TRBJ2-1	-	many	TRBV20-1	TGCAGTGCGCTGGGACTTTCCAGCTCCTACAATGAGCAGTTCTTC	CSALGLSSSYNEQFF
TRBJ2-7	-	-	TRBV9	TGTGCCAGCAGCGTAGACGCGGGCTACGAGCAGTACTTC	CASSVDAGYEQYF